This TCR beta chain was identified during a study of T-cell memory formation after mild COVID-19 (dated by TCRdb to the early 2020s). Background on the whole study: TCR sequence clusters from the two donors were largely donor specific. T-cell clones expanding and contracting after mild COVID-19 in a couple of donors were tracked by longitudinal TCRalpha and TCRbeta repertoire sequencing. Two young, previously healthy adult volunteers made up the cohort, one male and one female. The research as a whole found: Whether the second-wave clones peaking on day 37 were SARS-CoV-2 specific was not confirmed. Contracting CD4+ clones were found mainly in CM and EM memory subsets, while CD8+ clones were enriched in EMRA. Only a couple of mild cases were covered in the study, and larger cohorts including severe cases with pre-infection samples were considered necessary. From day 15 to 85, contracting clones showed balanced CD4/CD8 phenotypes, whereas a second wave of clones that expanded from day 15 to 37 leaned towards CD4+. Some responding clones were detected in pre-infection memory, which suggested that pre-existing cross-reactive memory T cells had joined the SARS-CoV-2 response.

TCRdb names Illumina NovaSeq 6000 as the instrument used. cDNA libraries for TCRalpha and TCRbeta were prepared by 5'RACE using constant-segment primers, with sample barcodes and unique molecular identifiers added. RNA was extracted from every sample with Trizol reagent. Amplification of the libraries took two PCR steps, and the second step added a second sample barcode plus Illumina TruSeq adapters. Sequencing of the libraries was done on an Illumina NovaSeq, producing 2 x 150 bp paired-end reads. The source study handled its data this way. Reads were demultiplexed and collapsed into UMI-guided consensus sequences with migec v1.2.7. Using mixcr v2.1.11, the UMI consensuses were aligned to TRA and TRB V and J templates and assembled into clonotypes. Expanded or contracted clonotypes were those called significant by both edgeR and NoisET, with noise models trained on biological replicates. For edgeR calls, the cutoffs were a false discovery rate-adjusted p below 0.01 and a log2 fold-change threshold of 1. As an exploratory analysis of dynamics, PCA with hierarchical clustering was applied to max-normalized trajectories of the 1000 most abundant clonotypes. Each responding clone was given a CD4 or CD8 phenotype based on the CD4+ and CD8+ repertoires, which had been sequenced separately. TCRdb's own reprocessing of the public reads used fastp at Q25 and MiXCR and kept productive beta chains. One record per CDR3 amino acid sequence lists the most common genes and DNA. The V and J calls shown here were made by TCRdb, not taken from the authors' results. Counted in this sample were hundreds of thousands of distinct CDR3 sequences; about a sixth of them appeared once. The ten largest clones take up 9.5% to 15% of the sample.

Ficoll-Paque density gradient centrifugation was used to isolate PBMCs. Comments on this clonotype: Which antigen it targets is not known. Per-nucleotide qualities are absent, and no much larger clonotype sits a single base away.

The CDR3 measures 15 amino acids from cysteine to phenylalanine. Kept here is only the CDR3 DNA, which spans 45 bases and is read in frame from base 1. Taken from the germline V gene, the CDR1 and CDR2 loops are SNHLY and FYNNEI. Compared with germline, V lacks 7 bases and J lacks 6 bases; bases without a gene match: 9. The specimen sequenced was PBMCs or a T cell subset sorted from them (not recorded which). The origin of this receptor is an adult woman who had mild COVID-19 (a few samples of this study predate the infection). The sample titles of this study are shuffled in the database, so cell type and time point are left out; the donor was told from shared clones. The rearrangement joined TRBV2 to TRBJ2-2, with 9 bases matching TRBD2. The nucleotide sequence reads TGTGCCAGCAACTGGGGACTAGCAGAGGCCGGGGAGCTGTTTTTT. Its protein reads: CASNWGLAEAGELFF.